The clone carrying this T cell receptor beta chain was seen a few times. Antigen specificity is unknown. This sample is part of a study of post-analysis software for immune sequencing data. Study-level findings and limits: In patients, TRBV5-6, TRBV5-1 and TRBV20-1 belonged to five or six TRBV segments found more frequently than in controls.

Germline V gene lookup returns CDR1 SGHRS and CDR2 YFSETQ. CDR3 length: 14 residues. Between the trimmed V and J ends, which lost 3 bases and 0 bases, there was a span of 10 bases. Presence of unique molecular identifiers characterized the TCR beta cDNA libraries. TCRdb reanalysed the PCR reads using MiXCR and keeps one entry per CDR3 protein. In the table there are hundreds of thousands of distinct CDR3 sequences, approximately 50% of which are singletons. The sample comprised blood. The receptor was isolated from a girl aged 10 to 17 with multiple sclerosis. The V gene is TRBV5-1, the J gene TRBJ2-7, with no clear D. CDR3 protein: CASSYTPSSYEQYF. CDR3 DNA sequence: TGCGCCAGCAGCTACACGCCCAGCTCCTACGAGCAGTACTTC.